The 14 T cell receptor beta chains presented below share a single source sample, sequenced in a study of cytomegalovirus exposure and HLA in healthy donors. The PCR employed 60 Vbeta primers together with 13 Jbeta primers. TCRdb's copy holds only in-frame clones and misses some; the assay was immunoSEQ multiplex PCR. The sample contains about 150,000 clones, 78% of which appear only once. The sequenced material came from PBMCs. All receptors come from a woman between 50 and 59 years old in good health and CMV-seropositive.

This clone was seen more than once but under ten times. At one end, the junction sequence differs from germline, possibly due to a read error. J is TRBJ2-6 and V is TRBV19, with D possibly TRBD2 on 6 matching bases. CDR1 and CDR2 from the germline V gene are LNHDA and SQIVND (reference sequence). The length of the CDR3 is 19 residues. CDR3 DNA sequence: TGTGCCAGTAGCACTGTGAAAGGACGGGGGTTAGGTGGGGCCAACGGCCTGACTTTC. It translates to CASSTVKGRGLGGANGLTF.

This chain connects TRBV6-5 to TRBJ1-1; 7 bases match TRBD1. This CDR3 region has 13 residues. The germline V gene encodes CDR1 MNHEY and CDR2 SVGAGI. V lost 7 bases and J lost 6; bases outside the gene matches: 8. Here the CDR3 reads CASTKQGSAEAFF. Here the CDR3 DNA reads TGTGCCAGCACTAAACAGGGGTCGGCTGAAGCTTTCTTT.

This rearrangement joins TRBV5-1 to TRBJ2-2; maybe TRBD2 (6 bases). The V gene lost 5 bases and the J gene lost 1 base, with 9 bases spanning the gap. Germline V lookup: CDR1 SGHRS, CDR2 YFSETQ. The CDR3 length is 14 residues. For the CDR3, the DNA is TGCGCCAGCAGGGCGGGAAAGAACACCGGGGAGCTGTTTTTT. As protein: CASRAGKNTGELFF.

This clone was observed a handful of times. This chain joins TRBV4-2 and TRBJ1-1; 7 bases agree with TRBD1. This CDR3 has 14 amino acids. Germline V lookup: CDR1 LGHNA, CDR2 YNFKEQ. The V gene end was trimmed by 5 bases and the J gene end by 4 bases; junction bases not matched to a gene: 7. The DNA for the CDR3 is TGTGCCAGCAGCTTAGCACAGGGGAGCACTGAAGCTTTCTTT. Translation: CASSLAQGSTEAFF.

The genes are TRBV7-2 and TRBJ2-1; TRBD2 matches 8 bases. CDR1 and CDR2 from the germline V gene are SGHTA and FQGNSA. The V gene end was trimmed by 3 bases and the J gene end by 5 bases; junction bases not matched to a gene: 3. The CDR3 extends over 14 amino acids. The CDR3 nucleotides read TGTGCCAGCAGCTTTAGCGGGGCCCACAATGAGCAGTTCTTC. This codes for CASSFSGAHNEQFF.

This sequence joins TRBV11-2 and TRBJ2-7, with TRBD2 as a possible D gene (6 bases). The length of the CDR3 is 13 residues. Germline-derived CDR1 and CDR2 are SGHAT and FQNNGV. V was clipped by 2 bases and J by 7 bases, with 12 bases between them. Written as DNA, the CDR3 is TGTGCCAGCAGCTTAACGGGCCGGGAGGAGCAGTACTTC. The encoded protein is CASSLTGREEQYF. Combining the CDR3 with reference TRBV11-2 and TRBJ2-7 gives the whole variable domain EAGVAQSPRYKIIEKRQSVAFWCNPISGHATLYWYQQILGQGPKLLIQFQNNGVVDDSQLPKDRFSAERLKGVDSTLKIQPAKLEDSAVYLCASSLTGREEQYFGPGTRLTVT.

The chain carries TRBV5-1 and TRBJ1-2; D is undetermined. With 6 bases removed from V and 8 bases from J, the gap between germline ends came to 20 bases. The CDR3 runs 14 residues. CDR1 and CDR2 from the germline V gene are SGHRS and YFSETQ. The CDR3 spells CASTGRSGREGYTF. Written as DNA, the CDR3 is TGCGCCAGCACCGGGAGGTCGGGGAGGGAAGGCTACACCTTC.

CDR3 in DNA: TGTGCCAGTAGTAGCGTAGACAGGGCGGGGGGGCCCCAGCATTTT. Its protein is CASSSVDRAGGPQHF. The chain is built from TRBV19 and TRBJ1-5; 7 nucleotides align to TRBD1. Germline CDR1 and CDR2: LNHDA and SQIVND (reference sequence). The CDR3 is made up of 15 amino acids. Trimming cost V 4 bases and J 9 bases; bases outside gene matches: 12.

The chain is built from TRBV6-5 and TRBJ1-2, with D perhaps matching TRBD1 (6 bases). Germline V gives CDR1 MNHEY, CDR2 SVGAGI. The CDR3 runs 16 residues. Trimming took 4 bases from V and 0 from J, leaving 15 bases between them. Written as DNA, the CDR3 is TGTGCCAGCAGTTCGGACAGCCACGGGGCTAACTATGGCTACACCTTC. Its translation: CASSSDSHGANYGYTF.

The rearrangement joins TRBV14 to TRBJ1-2, with a weak D call TRBD1 (5 bases). Trimming took off 5 bases at V and 8 bases at J, with 18 bases between the two ends. This CDR3 comprises 14 residues. Germline lookup yields CDR1 SGHDN and CDR2 FVKESK. In nucleotides, the CDR3 is TGTGCCAGCAGCTCCGGGACTTACACAGGAGGCTACACCTTC. It translates to CASSSGTYTGGYTF.

This clone was counted between two and nine times. The V and J genes are TRBV5-1 and TRBJ2-7; D might be TRBD2 (5 bases). Germline V gene data show CDR1 as SGHRS and CDR2 as YFSETQ. V was clipped by 0 bases and J by 1 base, with 8 bases between them. The CDR3 is 14 residues long. The CDR3 DNA reads as TGCGCCAGCAGCTTGGAGGGAGCATCCTACGAGCAGTACTTC. This gives the protein CASSLEGASYEQYF.

Here the CDR3 reads CASSQAGGQETQYF. The CDR3 DNA reads as TGCGCCAGCAGTCAAGCGGGGGGCCAAGAGACCCAGTACTTC. The V call is TRBV5-1, the J call TRBJ2-5; 9 bases agree with TRBD2. CDR3 length: 14 amino acids. Per germline, CDR1 SGHRS and CDR2 YFSETQ. With V trimmed by 5 bases and J by 1 base, 3 bases remained unmatched.

The chain combines TRBV5-1 with TRBJ2-2; TRBD1 matches 9 bases. The germline CDR1 and CDR2 sequences are SGHRS and YFSETQ. J was trimmed by 5 bases and V by 1 base; bases with no gene match: 6. The CDR3 has 16 residues. The CDR3 here is CASSLMGQGGTGELFF. CDR3 DNA: TGCGCCAGCAGCTTGATGGGACAGGGCGGGACCGGGGAGCTGTTTTTT.

In this sample, this clone turned up once. The chain recombines TRBV6-4 with TRBJ2-5; 8 positions agree with TRBD2. In germline, CDR1 is MRHNA, CDR2 SNTAGT. The CDR3 spans 13 residues. With 3 bases clipped from V and 4 bases from J, the junction kept 1 base outside the gene matches. The chain's CDR3 is CASSELAGETQYF. Here the CDR3 DNA reads TGTGCCAGCAGTGAGCTAGCGGGAGAGACCCAGTACTTC.